Listed below are T cell receptor beta chains from one sample, sequenced in a study of identical twins. TCRdb re-analysed the 5' RACE reads in MiXCR, keeping a single row per CDR3 protein. The repertoire consists of 200,000 to 300,000 distinct CDR3 sequences, with 7% occurring once and the leading ten covering roughly 3.7%. This sample was also put to use in a study of yellow fever vaccine responses in identical twins.

The source material was memory (CD45RO+) T cells sorted from blood. The receptors shown here come from a woman younger than 30 in good health. Each CDR3 is given without its conserved first and last residue. Clone size is stated in some rows and not others, as once, few, many or a class when expanded.

TRBJ2-1,many,TRBV4-1,ASSLSASSYNEQF
TRBJ1-2,many,TRBV5-1,ASSSRTRNYGYT
TRBJ2-7,-,TRBV6-1,ATHLGERVSYEQY
TRBJ2-7,many,TRBV5-1,ASSLRTSGTFGEEQY
TRBJ1-1,many,TRBV2,ASSVWGEPEAF
TRBJ1-5,few,TRBV29-1,SVGTGEQPQH
TRBJ2-5,-,TRBV10-3,AISESARAETQY
TRBJ2-7,-,TRBV11-1,ASSLVGAARLTTYKQY
TRBJ2-1,-,TRBV20-1,SVIGQRWEFEQF
TRBJ2-7,few,TRBV18,ASSPSRGTGFAEQY
TRBJ1-2,many,TRBV6-1,AILLPFVNYGYT
TRBJ1-1,many,TRBV27,ASSSLGLRVSTEAF
TRBJ1-6,-,TRBV28,ASSGTGDSPLH
TRBJ1-4,many,TRBV7-9,ASSLGWRTDEKLF
TRBJ1-1,-,TRBV6-1,ASSRTGDSSEAF
TRBJ2-2,-,TRBV28,ASSSSHGELF
TRBJ1-5,many,TRBV12-3/TRBV12-4,ASSLGQGNQPQH
TRBJ2-3,many,TRBV7-9,ASSPGTSATDTQY
TRBJ2-3,many,TRBV5-1,ASRLGGSRPDTQY